What follows are 2 T cell receptor beta chains derived from one specimen sequenced in a study of a mutant IDH1 vaccine in newly diagnosed glioma. Their target antigens are unknown. Time point given: week 11, during vaccination. The study gave 300 ug of mutant IDH1 20-mer peptide per vaccine dose, with topical imiquimod. Here immunoSEQ multiplex PCR was the method, and the copy in TCRdb shows in-frame clones only, minus some. Of about 64,000 clones in the sample, approximately 88% were seen once. The sequenced sample was PBMCs, obtained from a glioma patient whose treatment included an IDH1 peptide vaccine. The origin of the receptors is a woman between 50 and 59 years old with glioma.

This rearrangement joins TRBV19 to TRBJ1-1; D is possibly TRBD1 (5 bases). Germline loops: CDR1 LNHDA, CDR2 SQIVND (reference sequence). The CDR3 totals 13 residues. With 10 bases removed from V and 0 bases from J, the gap between germline ends came to 12 bases. The CDR3 DNA is TGTGCCACAGGGTATACGGTGAACACTGAAGCTTTCTTT. It translates to CATGYTVNTEAFF.

As DNA, the CDR3 is TGTGCCAGCAGCTTAGTAGGGGGAGGTACCTACGAGCAGTACTTC. Its translation is CASSLVGGGTYEQYF. V and J are TRBV7-9 and TRBJ2-7, with D possibly being TRBD1 or TRBD2 (6 bases each). This CDR3 has 15 residues. V lost 1 base, J lost 2 bases, and 12 bases lay in between. The germline CDR1 and CDR2 sequences are SEHNR and FQNEAQ (reference sequence). Full variable domain (missing parts from reference TRBV7-9 and TRBJ2-7): DTGVSQNPRHKITKRGQNVTFRCDPISEHNRLYWYRQTLGQGPEFLTYFQNEAQLEKSRLLSDRFSAERPKGSFSTLEIQRTEQGDSAMYLCASSLVGGGTYEQYFGPGTRLTVT.